Presented here are 7 T cell receptor beta chains from one specimen sequenced in a study of T cell responses to AZD1222 COVID-19 vaccine (dated by TCRdb to the early 2020s). Preparation of the library involved the immunoSEQ multiplex PCR assay. Held by TCRdb, this immuneACCESS table contains in-frame sequences only and omits some clones. Under half of the omission traces to an unresolved V gene where checked; the cause of the rest is unknown. For this sample there are 95,000 to 100,000 clones; almost 90% appear just once. The ten largest clones capture under 30% of the sample. In the paper's terms, the time point label means: baseline before first vaccination. The sequencing used peripheral blood, collected on day 0 of AZD1222 vaccination. Every receptor here comes from an adult in good health.

The chain uses TRBV4-1 and TRBJ2-5, with D perhaps TRBD2 (6 bases). V gave up 1 base and J gave up 4 bases, with 13 bases separating them. Germline V gene data show CDR1 as MGHRA and CDR2 as YSYEKL. The CDR3 length is 15 residues. Here the CDR3 DNA reads TGCGCCAGCAGCCAAGGCAACGCGGGGCGAGAGACCCAGTACTTC. It translates to CASSQGNAGRETQYF.

The V gene is TRBV28, the J gene TRBJ2-2, with 9 bases fitting TRBD1. This CDR3 has 16 residues. Losses at the gene ends were 4 bases for V and 6 bases for J; bases not matched to a gene: 9. Germline values: CDR1 MDHEN, CDR2 SYDVKM. The CDR3 DNA reads as TGTGCCAGCAGTTCTGAAGGACAGGGGTGGCCCGGGGAGCTGTTTTTT. Translated, it gives CASSSEGQGWPGELFF.

This clone was observed a handful of times. This sequence joins TRBV19 and TRBJ1-5, with TRBD1 matching over 9 bases. This CDR3 region has 14 residues. The ends lost 3 bases at V and 7 bases at J; junction bases unmatched: 4. The germline CDR1 and CDR2 sequences are LNHDA and SQIVND (reference sequence). CDR3 DNA sequence: TGTGCCAGTAGTATGGGGACAGGGACCCAGCCCCAGCATTTT. It is translated as CASSMGTGTQPQHF.

The V gene is TRBV5-1, the J gene TRBJ2-6; either TRBD1 or TRBD2 may fit D (5 bases each). CDR3 length: 19 residues. Between the trimmed V and J ends, which lost 7 bases and 0 bases, there was a span of 23 bases. Germline CDR1 is SGHRS and CDR2 is YFSETQ. The CDR3 is CASARSGTEVFSGANVLTF. The CDR3 DNA follows: TGCGCCAGCGCGCGATCCGGGACGGAGGTTTTCTCTGGGGCCAACGTCCTGACTTTC. Complete variable domain (other parts from reference TRBV5-1 and TRBJ2-6): KAGVTQTPRYLIKTRGQQVTLSCSPISGHRSVSWYQQTPGQGLQFLFEYFSETQRNKGNFPGRFSGRQFSNSRSEMNVSTLELGDSALYLCASARSGTEVFSGANVLTFGAGSRLTVL.

This chain uses TRBV20-1 with TRBJ2-3, with 9 bases identical to TRBD2. This CDR3 is 16 amino acids long. The V and J ends lost 3 bases and 5 bases, in that order; junction bases with no gene match: 12. Per germline, CDR1 DFQATT and CDR2 SNEGSKA (reference sequence). CDR3 region: CSASFSFAGGRDTQYF. The CDR3 DNA reads as TGCAGTGCTAGTTTCTCTTTCGCGGGAGGGCGAGATACGCAGTATTTT.

The table lists this clone with a few counts. The V and J genes are TRBV9 and TRBJ2-2; no clear D gene. Trimming stripped 6 bases from V and 3 bases from J, with 12 bases between. Germline V gene data show CDR1 as SGDLS and CDR2 as YYNGEE. The CDR3 totals 14 residues. The CDR3 loop reads CASNERVDTGELFF. DNA for the CDR3: TGTGCCAGCAATGAAAGGGTAGACACCGGGGAGCTGTTTTTT.

This clone was recorded only once. CDR3 nucleotides: TGCGCCAGCAGCCACGAGCGAGCTACTAACACCGGGGAGCTGTTTTTT. Encoded protein: CASSHERATNTGELFF. The chain combines TRBV4-3 with TRBJ2-2; D call uncertain. The CDR3 contains 16 residues. Germline V lookup: CDR1 LGHNA, CDR2 YSLEER. V lost 3 bases to trimming and J lost 2 bases, with 13 bases between them.